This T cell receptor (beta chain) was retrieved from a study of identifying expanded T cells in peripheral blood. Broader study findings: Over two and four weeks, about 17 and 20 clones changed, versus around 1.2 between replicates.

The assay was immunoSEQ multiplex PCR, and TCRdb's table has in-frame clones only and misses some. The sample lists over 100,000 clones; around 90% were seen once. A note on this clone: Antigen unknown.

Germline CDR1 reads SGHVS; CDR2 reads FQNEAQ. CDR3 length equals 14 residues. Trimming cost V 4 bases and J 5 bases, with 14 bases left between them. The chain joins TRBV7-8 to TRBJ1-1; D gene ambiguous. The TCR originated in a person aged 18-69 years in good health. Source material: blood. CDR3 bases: TGTGCCAGCAGCTGGGAGGCCTTTGGGACTGAAGCTTTCTTT. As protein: CASSWEAFGTEAFF.